This T cell receptor beta chain came from a study of T cells in Graves' hyperthyroidism and ophthalmopathy. Study background: The blood sample was taken at first diagnosis, before treatment began. Study-level points and caveats: In the analysis, a 13 V-J model separated ophthalmopathy from stable hyperthyroidism. Prediction of ophthalmopathy progression came a median roughly 6.7 months pre-onset.

From RNA transcripts, TCR beta CDR3 regions were amplified. The primer set for the first-round RT-PCR of the TCR CDR3 was HTBI. One entry per CDR3 protein, called by TCRdb with MiXCR from the multiplex PCR reads. The sample shows roughly 380,000 distinct CDR3 sequences, approximately 13% of them seen only once. The CDR3 totals 12 residues. V was shortened by 4 bases and J by 5 bases, with 9 bases between the two germline ends. Germline CDR1 is MNHNS and CDR2 is SASEGT. A roughly 10 ml volume of fresh peripheral blood provided the PBMCs. This clonotype was found a few times. Its specificity is unknown. The chain recombines TRBV6-1 with TRBJ2-7; the D gene is possibly TRBD2 (6 bases). This clonotype was obtained from an older woman with Graves' hyperthyroidism. The specimen was blood. CDR3 residues: CASSVGGDEQYF. CDR3 sequence (DNA): TGTGCCAGCAGTGTTGGAGGGGACGAGCAGTACTTC.